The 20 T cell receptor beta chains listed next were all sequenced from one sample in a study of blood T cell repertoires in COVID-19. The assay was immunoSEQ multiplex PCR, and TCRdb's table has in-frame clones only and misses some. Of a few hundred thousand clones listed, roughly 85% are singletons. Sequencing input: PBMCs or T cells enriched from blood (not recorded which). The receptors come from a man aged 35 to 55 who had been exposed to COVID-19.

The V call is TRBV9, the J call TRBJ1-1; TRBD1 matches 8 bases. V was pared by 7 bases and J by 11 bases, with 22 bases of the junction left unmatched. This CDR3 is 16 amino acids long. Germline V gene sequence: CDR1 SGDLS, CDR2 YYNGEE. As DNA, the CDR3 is TGTGCCAGCGCAGGGGCCCAGACAGGGGTACCTTCCGGGGCTTTCTTT. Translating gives CASAGAQTGVPSGAFF.

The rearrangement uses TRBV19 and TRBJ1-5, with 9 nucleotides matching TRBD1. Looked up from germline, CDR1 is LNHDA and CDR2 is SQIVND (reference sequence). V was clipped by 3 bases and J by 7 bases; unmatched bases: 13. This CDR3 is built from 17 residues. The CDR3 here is CASSIGRWGQGKQPQHF. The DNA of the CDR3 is TGTGCCAGTAGTATTGGGCGGTGGGGACAGGGAAAACAGCCCCAGCATTTT.

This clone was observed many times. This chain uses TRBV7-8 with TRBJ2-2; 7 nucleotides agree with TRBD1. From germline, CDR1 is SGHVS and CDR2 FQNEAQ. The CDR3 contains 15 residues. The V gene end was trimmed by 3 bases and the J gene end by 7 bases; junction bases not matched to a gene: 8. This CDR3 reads CASSFETGAGGELFF. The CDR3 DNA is TGTGCCAGCAGCTTCGAAACAGGGGCGGGCGGGGAGCTGTTTTTT.

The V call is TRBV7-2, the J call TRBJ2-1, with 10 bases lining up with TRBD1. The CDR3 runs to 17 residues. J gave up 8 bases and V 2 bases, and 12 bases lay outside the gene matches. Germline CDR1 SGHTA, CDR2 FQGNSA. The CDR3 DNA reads TGTGCCAGCAGCTTAAGGTTCGCGGGACAGGGGAGGGATGAGCAGTTCTTC. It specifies CASSLRFAGQGRDEQFF.

In DNA, the CDR3 is TGTGCCAGCAGAAGAGACAGGGATGGCTACACCTTC. Protein product: CASRRDRDGYTF. V and J are TRBV6-6 and TRBJ1-2; TRBD1 matches 7 bases. This CDR3 spans 12 amino acids. The ends lost 6 bases at V and 6 bases at J; junction bases unmatched: 4. Per germline, CDR1 MNHNY and CDR2 SVGAGI (reference sequence).

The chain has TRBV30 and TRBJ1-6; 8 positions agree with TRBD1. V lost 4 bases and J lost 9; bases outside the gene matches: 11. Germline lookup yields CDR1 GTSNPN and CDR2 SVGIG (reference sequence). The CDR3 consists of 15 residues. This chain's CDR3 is CAWTYDRGSGSPLHF. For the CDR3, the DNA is TGTGCCTGGACCTACGACAGGGGATCGGGTTCACCCCTCCACTTT.

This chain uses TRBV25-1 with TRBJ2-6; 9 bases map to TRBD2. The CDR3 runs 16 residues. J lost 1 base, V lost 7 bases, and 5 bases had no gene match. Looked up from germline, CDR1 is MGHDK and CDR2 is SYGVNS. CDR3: CASTTSGRSGANVLTF. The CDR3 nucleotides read TGTGCCAGCACGACTAGCGGACGATCTGGGGCCAACGTCCTGACTTTC.

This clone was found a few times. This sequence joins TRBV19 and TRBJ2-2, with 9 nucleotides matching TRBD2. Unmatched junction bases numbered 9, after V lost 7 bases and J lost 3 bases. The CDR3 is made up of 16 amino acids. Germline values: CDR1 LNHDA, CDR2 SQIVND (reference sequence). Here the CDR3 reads CASKGAGGFHTGELFF. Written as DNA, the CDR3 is TGTGCCAGTAAAGGCGCGGGAGGGTTTCACACCGGGGAGCTGTTTTTT.

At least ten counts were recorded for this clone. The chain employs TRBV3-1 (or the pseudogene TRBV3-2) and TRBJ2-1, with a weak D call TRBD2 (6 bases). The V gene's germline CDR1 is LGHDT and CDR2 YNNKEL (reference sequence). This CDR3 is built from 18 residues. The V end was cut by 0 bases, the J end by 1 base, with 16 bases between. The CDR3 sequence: CASSQDRLLGRSYNEQFF. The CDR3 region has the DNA TGTGCCAGCAGCCAAGACCGTCTTCTAGGGAGGTCCTACAATGAGCAGTTCTTC.

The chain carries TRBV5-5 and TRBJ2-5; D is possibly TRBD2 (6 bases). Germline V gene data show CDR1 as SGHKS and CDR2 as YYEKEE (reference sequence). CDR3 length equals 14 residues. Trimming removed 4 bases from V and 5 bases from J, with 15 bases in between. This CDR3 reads CASSQAGSWETQYF. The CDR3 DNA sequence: TGTGCCAGCAGCCAGGCGGGGAGCTGGGAGACCCAGTACTTC.

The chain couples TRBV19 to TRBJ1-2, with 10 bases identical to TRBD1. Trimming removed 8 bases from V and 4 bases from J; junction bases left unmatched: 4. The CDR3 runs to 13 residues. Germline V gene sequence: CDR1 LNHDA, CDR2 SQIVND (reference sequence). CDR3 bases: TGTGCCAGTTCCGGGACAGGGGCCTATGGCTACACCTTC. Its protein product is CASSGTGAYGYTF.

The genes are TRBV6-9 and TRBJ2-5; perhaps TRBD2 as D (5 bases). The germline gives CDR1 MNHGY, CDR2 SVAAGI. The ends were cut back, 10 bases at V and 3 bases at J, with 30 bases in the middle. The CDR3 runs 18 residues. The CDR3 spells CANPRLSGENKQEETQYF. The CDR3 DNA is TGTGCCAACCCGAGGTTATCCGGGGAAAACAAGCAGGAAGAGACCCAGTACTTC.

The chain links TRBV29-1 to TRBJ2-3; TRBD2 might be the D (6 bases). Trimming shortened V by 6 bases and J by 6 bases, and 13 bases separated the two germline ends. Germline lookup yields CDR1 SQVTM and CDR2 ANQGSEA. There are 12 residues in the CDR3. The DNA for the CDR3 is TGCAGCGTCGTGGCGGGATGGGATACGCAGTATTTT. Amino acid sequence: CSVVAGWDTQYF.

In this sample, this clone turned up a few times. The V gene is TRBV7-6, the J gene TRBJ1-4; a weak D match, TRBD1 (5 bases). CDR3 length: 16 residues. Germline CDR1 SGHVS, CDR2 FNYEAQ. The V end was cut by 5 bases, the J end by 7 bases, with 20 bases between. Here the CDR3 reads CASSQGRQGTSEKLFF. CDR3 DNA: TGTGCCAGCAGCCAAGGGAGGCAGGGAACTTCTGAAAAACTGTTTTTT.

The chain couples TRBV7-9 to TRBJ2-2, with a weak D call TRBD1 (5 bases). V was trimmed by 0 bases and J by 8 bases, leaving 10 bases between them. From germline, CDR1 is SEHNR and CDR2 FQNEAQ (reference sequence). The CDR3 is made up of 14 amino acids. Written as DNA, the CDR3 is TGTGCCAGCAGCTTAGCTGGCTCAGGGGGGGAGCTGTTTTTT. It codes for CASSLAGSGGELFF.

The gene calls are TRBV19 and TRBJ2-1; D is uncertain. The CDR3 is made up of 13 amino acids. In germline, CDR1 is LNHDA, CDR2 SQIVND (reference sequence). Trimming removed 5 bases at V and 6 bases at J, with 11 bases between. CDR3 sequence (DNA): TGTGCCAGTAGTCCCGTCAGTATCAATGAGCAGTTCTTC. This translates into CASSPVSINEQFF.

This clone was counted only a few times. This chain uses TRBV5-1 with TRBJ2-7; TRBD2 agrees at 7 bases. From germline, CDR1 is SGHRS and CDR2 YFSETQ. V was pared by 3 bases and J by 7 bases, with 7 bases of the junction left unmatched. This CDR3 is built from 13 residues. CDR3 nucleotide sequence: TGCGCCAGCAGCTATCAGCGGGACTGGGAGCAGTACTTC. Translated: CASSYQRDWEQYF. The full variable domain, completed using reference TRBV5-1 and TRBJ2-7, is KAGVTQTPRYLIKTRGQQVTLSCSPISGHRSVSWYQQTPGQGLQFLFEYFSETQRNKGNFPGRFSGRQFSNSRSEMNVSTLELGDSALYLCASSYQRDWEQYFGPGTRLTVT.

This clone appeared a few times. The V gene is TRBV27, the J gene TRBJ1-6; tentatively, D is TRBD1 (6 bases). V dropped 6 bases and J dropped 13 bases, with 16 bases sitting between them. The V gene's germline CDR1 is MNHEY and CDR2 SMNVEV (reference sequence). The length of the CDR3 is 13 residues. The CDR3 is CASRMDSPSPLHF. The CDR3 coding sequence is TGTGCCAGCAGAATGGACAGTCCCTCCCCCCTCCACTTT.

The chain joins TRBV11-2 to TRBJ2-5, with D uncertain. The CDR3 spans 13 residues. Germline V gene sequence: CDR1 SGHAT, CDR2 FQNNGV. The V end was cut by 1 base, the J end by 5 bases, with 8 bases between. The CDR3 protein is CASSLGLWETQYF. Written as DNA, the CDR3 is TGTGCCAGCAGCTTAGGACTGTGGGAGACCCAGTACTTC.

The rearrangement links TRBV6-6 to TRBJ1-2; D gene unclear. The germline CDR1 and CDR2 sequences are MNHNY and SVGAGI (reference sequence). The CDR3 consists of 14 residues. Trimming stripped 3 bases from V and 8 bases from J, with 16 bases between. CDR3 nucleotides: TGTGCCAGCAGTTATCTCCAGCGAAGAGGAGGCTACACCTTC. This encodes CASSYLQRRGGYTF.